The sequence of this T cell receptor beta chain was determined in a study of control samples from healthy donors and cancer patients. Using immunoSEQ multiplex PCR, the repertoire was profiled, and TCRdb retains in-frame clones only, with some absent. Here the sample spans around 140,000 clones, over 75% being singletons. With 1 base clipped from V and 10 bases from J, the junction kept 9 bases outside the gene matches. CDR3 length: 15 amino acids. Germline-derived CDR1 and CDR2 are MNHNS and SASEGT. This receptor was obtained from a man aged 35 to 55 in good health. What was sequenced was blood. The chain links TRBV6-1 to TRBJ2-1; 8 nucleotides agree with TRBD2. In DNA form, the CDR3 reads TGTGCCAGCAGTGAAGAACCGGGGACTAGATGGGAGCAGTTCTTC. Translation: CASSEEPGTRWEQFF.